These 28 T cell receptor beta chains were sequenced from one sample in a study of T cells in Graves' hyperthyroidism and ophthalmopathy. TCR beta CDR3 regions were amplified from RNA. RT-PCR in the first round (using the HTBI primer set) targeted the TCR CDR3. TCRdb ran MiXCR on the multiplex PCR reads and lists one entry per CDR3 protein. This table holds under 650,000 distinct CDR3 sequences, roughly 16% found once. The sample consisted of blood. All receptors come from a woman aged 25 to 39 with Graves' hyperthyroidism.

This clonotype was picked up many times. This chain connects TRBV11-2 to TRBJ2-7; D tentatively reads TRBD1 or TRBD2 (5 bases each). The CDR3 has 15 residues. V was clipped by 2 bases and J by 3 bases, with 14 bases between them. Per the germline V gene, CDR1 is SGHAT and CDR2 is FQNNGV. In DNA, the CDR3 is TGTGCCAGCAGCTTACAGGGTTCGAGGGGCTACGAGCAGTACTTC. Its protein product is CASSLQGSRGYEQYF.

There are many counts of this clonotype. This sequence joins TRBV20-1 and TRBJ2-3; tentative D call: TRBD2 (5 bases). Germline V gene sequence: CDR1 DFQATT, CDR2 SNEGSKA (reference sequence). CDR3 length: 15 amino acids. V gave up 2 bases and J gave up 1 base, with 13 bases separating them. CDR3 loop: CSARTGVSGTDTQYF. CDR3 DNA: TGCAGTGCTAGAACCGGGGTCTCCGGCACAGATACGCAGTATTTT.

This clonotype was counted many times. The rearrangement links TRBV28 to TRBJ2-5; 12 bases fit TRBD2. Germline V gives CDR1 MDHEN, CDR2 SYDVKM. The CDR3 contains 17 residues. With 6 bases clipped from V and 1 base from J, the junction kept 9 bases outside the gene matches. For the CDR3, the DNA is TGTGCCAGCAGGCGAAGGACTAGCGGGATATTCCAAGAGACCCAGTACTTC. It specifies CASRRRTSGIFQETQYF.

This clonotype appeared many times. The genes are TRBV7-2 and TRBJ1-1, with a weak D call TRBD1 (6 bases). Trimming removed 6 bases from V and 0 bases from J, with 8 bases in between. CDR3 size: 13 residues. Germline assignment: CDR1 SGHTA and CDR2 FQGNSA. CDR3 nucleotides: TGTGCCAGCAGTTACAGGGTGAACACTGAAGCTTTCTTT. It encodes CASSYRVNTEAFF.

At least ten counts were recorded for this clonotype. The chain employs TRBV20-1 and TRBJ2-7, with TRBD2 matching over 12 bases. CDR3 length: 15 residues. V dropped 0 bases and J dropped 5; count of bases not matched to a gene: 5. Germline CDR1 and CDR2: DFQATT and SNEGSKA (reference sequence). CDR3 residues: CSARDRRLAGDEQYF. In nucleotides, the CDR3 is TGCAGTGCTAGAGATCGACGACTAGCGGGAGACGAGCAGTACTTC.

This clonotype was recorded many times. The chain uses TRBV2 and TRBJ2-3; TRBD2 is a possible D gene (5 bases). The V end was cut by 7 bases, the J end by 2 bases, with 7 bases between. This CDR3 is built from 12 residues. Germline V gene data show CDR1 as SNHLY and CDR2 as FYNNEI. DNA of the CDR3: TGTGCCAGCAAGCGGATCACAGATACGCAGTATTTT. It yields the protein CASKRITDTQYF.

The V call is TRBV19, the J call TRBJ1-1, with 9 bases identical to TRBD1. The CDR3 spans 14 residues. Germline V gives CDR1 LNHDA, CDR2 SQIVND (reference sequence). J lost 5 bases, V lost 5 bases, and 6 bases had no gene match. The CDR3 loop is CASSYGQGRTEAFF. In DNA form, the CDR3 reads TGTGCCAGTAGTTATGGACAGGGGAGAACTGAAGCTTTCTTT.

V usage is TRBV6-1 and J usage is TRBJ1-1, with D hard to call. Germline V CDR1 and CDR2: MNHNS, SASEGT. Trimming took off 7 bases at V and 0 bases at J, with 15 bases between the two ends. This CDR3 contains 15 residues. CDR3 DNA sequence: TGTGCCAGCAATAGACGGAGAAATTTGAACACTGAAGCTTTCTTT. It specifies CASNRRRNLNTEAFF.

This clonotype showed up many times. The V call is TRBV28, the J call TRBJ1-1; D ambiguous. In germline, CDR1 is MDHEN, CDR2 SYDVKM. The V end lost 1 base, the J end lost 3 bases, and 12 bases lay between the germline ends. The CDR3 runs to 15 residues. The DNA of the CDR3 is TGTGCCAGCAGTTTATTCGGGGAAATGGACACTGAAGCTTTCTTT. Protein sequence: CASSLFGEMDTEAFF.

Ten or more counts support this clonotype. This chain joins TRBV7-6 and TRBJ2-1; the D is unclear. This CDR3 is 12 amino acids long. Per germline, CDR1 SGHVS and CDR2 FNYEAQ. Trimming stripped 1 base from V and 7 bases from J, with 5 bases between. The CDR3 spells CASSLGWNEQFF. The CDR3 bases are TGTGCCAGCAGCTTAGGGTGGAATGAGCAGTTCTTC.

This clonotype was found many times. This chain connects TRBV7-2 to TRBJ1-6; no clear D. V dropped 7 bases and J dropped 9 bases, with 10 bases sitting between them. Germline CDR1 reads SGHTA; CDR2 reads FQGNSA. This CDR3 has 12 amino acids. CDR3 loop: CASTGGVSPLHF. The CDR3 region has the DNA TGTGCCAGCACCGGCGGGGTTTCACCCCTCCACTTT. The complete variable domain, with remaining parts taken from reference TRBV7-2 and TRBJ1-6, reads GAGVSQSPSNKVTEKGKDVELRCDPISGHTALYWYRQSLGQGLEFLIYFQGNSAPDKSGLPSDRFSAERTGGSVSTLTIQRTQQEDSAVYLCASTGGVSPLHFGNGTRLTVT.

This clonotype has only a few counts. The chain recombines TRBV28 with TRBJ2-4, with D maybe TRBD2 (6 bases). The germline V and J ends were trimmed by 8 bases and 1 base, with 6 bases remaining between them. Germline V lookup: CDR1 MDHEN, CDR2 SYDVKM. This CDR3 is 12 amino acids long. For the CDR3, the DNA is TGTGCCAGCCGGGAGGCCAAAAACATTCAGTACTTC. The encoded protein is CASREAKNIQYF.

This clonotype was seen many times. The J gene is TRBJ2-5, the V gene TRBV2; possibly TRBD1 for D (6 bases). The germline V and J ends were trimmed by 4 bases and 2 bases, with 14 bases remaining between them. Germline assignment: CDR1 SNHLY and CDR2 FYNNEI. The CDR3 is made up of 15 amino acids. The CDR3 DNA is TGTGCCAGCAGTGTGTTTGGAAGGGGGCAAGAGACCCAGTACTTC. It encodes CASSVFGRGQETQYF.

The gene calls are TRBV13 and TRBJ1-3; D unclear. V was pared by 1 base and J by 6 bases, with 10 bases between. Germline V gene data show CDR1 as PRHDT and CDR2 as FYEKMQ (reference sequence). CDR3 length: 14 residues. The CDR3: CASSLDGQKNTIYF. CDR3 DNA: TGTGCCAGCAGCTTAGATGGGCAGAAAAACACCATATATTTT.

V is TRBV19 and J is TRBJ2-1; 10 nucleotides align to TRBD2. The germline gives CDR1 LNHDA, CDR2 SQIVND (reference sequence). Trimming cost V 11 bases and J 8 bases; bases outside gene matches: 9. The CDR3 runs to 13 residues. CDR3 in amino acids: CASRTSGPDEQFF. The CDR3 DNA follows: TGTGCCTCTCGGACTAGCGGACCAGATGAGCAGTTCTTC.

The chain employs TRBV10-1 and TRBJ2-4; D is possibly TRBD2 (6 bases). Germline loops: CDR1 WNHNN, CDR2 SYGVQD (reference sequence). The CDR3 consists of 16 residues. V lost 2 bases and J 0 bases, leaving 11 bases between the germline ends. CDR3 residues: CASSETSSLAKNIQYF. The CDR3 bases are TGCGCCAGCAGTGAGACTAGCAGTTTAGCCAAAAACATTCAGTACTTC.

Many counts were recorded for this clonotype. The genes are TRBV20-1 and TRBJ2-7; D may be TRBD2 (6 bases). The V and J ends lost 3 bases and 6 bases respectively, with 21 bases between them. The CDR3 consists of 15 residues. Germline V gives CDR1 DFQATT, CDR2 SNEGSKA (reference sequence). The CDR3 protein is CSASVGAGRLLEQYF. The DNA for the CDR3 is TGCAGTGCTAGCGTCGGGGCGGGAAGGTTGCTCGAGCAGTACTTC.

The chain is built from TRBV7-2 and TRBJ2-7, with 8 bases matching TRBD2. The CDR3 sequence is 16 residues long. V shed 5 bases, J shed 0 bases, and the junction held 9 bases outside the gene matches. Germline lookup yields CDR1 SGHTA and CDR2 FQGNSA. CDR3 DNA: TGTGCCAGCAGCACCCCCGGGACTAGGAGCTCCTACGAGCAGTACTTC. It codes for CASSTPGTRSSYEQYF.

With regard to this clonotype: One base away lies a much larger clone, so this may be a sequencing read error. The chain is built from TRBV7-2 and TRBJ2-5; the D is unclear. The V end lost 1 base, the J end lost 4 bases, and 7 bases lay between the germline ends. Germline V CDR1 and CDR2: SGHTA, FQGNSA. CDR3 length: 13 residues. Here the CDR3 reads CASSLVMLETQYF. In nucleotides, the CDR3 is TGTGCCAGCAGCTTAGTAATGCTAGAGACCCAGTACTTC.

This clonotype was detected ten times or more. This sequence joins TRBV27 and TRBJ1-2; D is possibly TRBD1 (5 bases). V lost 4 bases, J lost 1 base, and 13 bases lay in between. Germline V gene lookup returns CDR1 MNHEY and CDR2 SMNVEV (reference sequence). The CDR3 extends over 15 amino acids. In DNA, the CDR3 is TGTGCCAGCAGTTCATCGTCAGGGTTTAACTATGGCTACACCTTC. Translation: CASSSSSGFNYGYTF.

This clonotype was seen ten or more times. V usage is TRBV27 and J usage is TRBJ1-1; tentative D call: TRBD1 (6 bases). Germline lookup yields CDR1 MNHEY and CDR2 SMNVEV (reference sequence). V was shortened by 0 bases and J by 3 bases, with 8 bases between the two germline ends. The CDR3 is made up of 14 amino acids. The CDR3 coding sequence is TGTGCCAGCAGTTTATCGGCAGGGGACACTGAAGCTTTCTTT. It translates to CASSLSAGDTEAFF.

The V and J genes are TRBV5-5 and TRBJ1-1; the D gene is possibly TRBD1 (6 bases). The CDR3 totals 13 residues. V was trimmed by 3 bases and J by 9 bases, leaving 15 bases between them. Germline lookup yields CDR1 SGHKS and CDR2 YYEKEE (reference sequence). The CDR3 DNA is TGTGCCAGCAGCTGGGACGGGGGGCTGCAAGCTTTCTTT. Protein product: CASSWDGGLQAFF.

The rearrangement joins TRBV7-8 to TRBJ2-1; D tentatively fits TRBD1 or TRBD2 (6 bases each). Per the germline V gene, CDR1 is SGHVS and CDR2 is FQNEAQ. CDR3 size: 14 residues. V lost 5 bases, J lost 9 bases, and 17 bases lay in between. CDR3 amino acids: CASSPVGGLSEQFF. The CDR3 DNA is TGTGCCAGCAGCCCAGTTGGGGGGCTCAGTGAGCAGTTCTTC.

In this sample, this clonotype turned up many times. The V and J genes are TRBV7-3 and TRBJ2-7, with D perhaps matching TRBD1 or TRBD2 (6 bases each). Germline values: CDR1 SGHTA, CDR2 FQGTGA. Trimming cost V 5 bases and J 4 bases, with 18 bases left between them. The length of the CDR3 is 15 residues. The CDR3 here is CASSLYHGGEYEQYF. The CDR3 DNA reads as TGTGCCAGCAGCCTCTATCACGGGGGCGAATACGAGCAGTACTTC. Full variable domain (rest looked up from reference TRBV7-3 and TRBJ2-7): GAGVSQTPSNKVTEKGKYVELRCDPISGHTALYWYRQSLGQGPEFLIYFQGTGAADDSGLPNDRFFAVRPEGSVSTLKIQRTERGDSAVYLCASSLYHGGEYEQYFGPGTRLTVT.

This clonotype was picked up many times. The chain links TRBV3-1 to TRBJ2-7, with 8 nucleotides matching TRBD2. The CDR3 is 15 amino acids. V lost 1 base, J lost 0 bases, and 2 bases stayed unmatched. The V gene's germline CDR1 is LGHDT and CDR2 YNNKEL (reference sequence). The CDR3 bases are TGTGCCAGCAGCCAAGGAAGCGGGAGCTCCTACGAGCAGTACTTC. Translating it yields CASSQGSGSSYEQYF.

The V and J genes are TRBV19 and TRBJ2-7; D remains ambiguous. V was trimmed by 6 bases and J by 2 bases, leaving 17 bases between them. The CDR3 totals 15 residues. The germline V gene has CDR1 LNHDA and CDR2 SQIVND (reference sequence). The CDR3: CASSPLTGSAYEQYF. CDR3 coding DNA: TGTGCCAGTAGCCCGCTCACCGGGTCAGCCTACGAGCAGTACTTC.

The chain couples TRBV6-1 to TRBJ1-6; no definite D call. From germline, CDR1 is MNHNS and CDR2 SASEGT. This CDR3 comprises 15 residues. V lost 5 bases and J lost 5, with 13 bases in between. The CDR3 loop is CASSRLGYDNSPLHF. As DNA, the CDR3 is TGTGCCAGCAGTCGATTGGGGTATGATAATTCACCCCTCCACTTT.

This clonotype came up many times. The rearrangement joins TRBV29-1 to TRBJ2-3; no clear D. The V end lost 4 bases, the J end lost 4 bases, and 6 bases lay between the germline ends. Germline CDR1 and CDR2: SQVTM and ANQGSEA. The CDR3 is 11 residues long. This chain's CDR3 is CSVVDADTQYF. CDR3 bases: TGCAGCGTTGTGGACGCAGATACGCAGTATTTT.